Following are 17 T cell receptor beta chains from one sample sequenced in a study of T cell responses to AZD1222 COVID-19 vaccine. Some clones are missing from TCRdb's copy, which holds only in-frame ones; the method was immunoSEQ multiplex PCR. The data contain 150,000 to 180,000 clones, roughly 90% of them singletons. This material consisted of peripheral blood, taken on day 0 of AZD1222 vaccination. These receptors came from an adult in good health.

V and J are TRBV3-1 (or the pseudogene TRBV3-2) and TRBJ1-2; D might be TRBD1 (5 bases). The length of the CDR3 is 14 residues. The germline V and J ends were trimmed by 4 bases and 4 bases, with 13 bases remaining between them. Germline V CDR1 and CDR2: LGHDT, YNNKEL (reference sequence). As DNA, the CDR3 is TGTGCCAGCAGCCCAATACTTGACAGCTATGGCTACACCTTC. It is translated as CASSPILDSYGYTF.

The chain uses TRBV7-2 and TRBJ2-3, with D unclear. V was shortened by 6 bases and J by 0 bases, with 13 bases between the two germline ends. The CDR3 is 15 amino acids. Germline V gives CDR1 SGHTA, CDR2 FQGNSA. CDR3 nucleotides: TGTGCCAGCAGACCCTTGGGGATAAGCACAGATACGCAGTATTTT. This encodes CASRPLGISTDTQYF.

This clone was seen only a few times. The CDR3 sequence is CASSQGYENPGGYTF. The CDR3 DNA is TGCGCCAGCAGCCAAGGATATGAGAACCCAGGTGGCTACACCTTC. J is TRBJ1-2 and V is TRBV4-3; D is ambiguous. Trimming cost V 1 base and J 7 bases, with 16 bases left between them. Germline values: CDR1 LGHNA, CDR2 YSLEER. CDR3 length equals 15 residues.

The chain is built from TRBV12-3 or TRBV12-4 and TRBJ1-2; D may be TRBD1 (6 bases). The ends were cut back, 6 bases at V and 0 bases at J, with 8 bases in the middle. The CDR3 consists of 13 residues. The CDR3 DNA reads TGTGCCAGCAGCACAGGGTCTAACTATGGCTACACCTTC. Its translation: CASSTGSNYGYTF.

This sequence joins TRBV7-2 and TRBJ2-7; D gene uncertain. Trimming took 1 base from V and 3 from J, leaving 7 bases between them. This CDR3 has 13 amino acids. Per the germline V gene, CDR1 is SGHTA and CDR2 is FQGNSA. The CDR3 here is CASSLGRLYEQYF. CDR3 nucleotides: TGTGCCAGCAGCTTAGGCCGTCTCTACGAGCAGTACTTC.

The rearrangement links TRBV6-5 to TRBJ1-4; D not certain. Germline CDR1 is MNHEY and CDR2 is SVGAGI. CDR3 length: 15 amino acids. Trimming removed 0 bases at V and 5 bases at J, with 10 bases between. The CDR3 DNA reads TGTGCCAGCAGTTACTCAGTGGCTCCGAATGAAAAACTGTTTTTT. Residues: CASSYSVAPNEKLFF.

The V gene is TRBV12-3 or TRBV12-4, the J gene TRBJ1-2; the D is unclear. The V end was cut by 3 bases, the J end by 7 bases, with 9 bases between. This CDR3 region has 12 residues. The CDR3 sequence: CASSFPGVGYTF. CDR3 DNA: TGTGCCAGCAGTTTCCCTGGGGTTGGCTACACCTTC.

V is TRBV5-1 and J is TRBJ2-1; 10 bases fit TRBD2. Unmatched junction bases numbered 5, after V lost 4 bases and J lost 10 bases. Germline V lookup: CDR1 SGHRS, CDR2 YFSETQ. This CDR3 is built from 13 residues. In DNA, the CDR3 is TGCGCCAGCAGCCCTAGCGGGGGCCTGGAGCAGTTCTTC. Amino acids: CASSPSGGLEQFF.

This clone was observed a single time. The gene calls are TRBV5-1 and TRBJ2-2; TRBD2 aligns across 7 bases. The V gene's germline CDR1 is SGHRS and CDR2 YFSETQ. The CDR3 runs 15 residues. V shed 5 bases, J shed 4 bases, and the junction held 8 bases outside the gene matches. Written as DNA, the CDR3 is TGCGCCAGCAGTTACAGCGGGGACGGCACCGGGGAGCTGTTTTTT. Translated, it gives CASSYSGDGTGELFF.

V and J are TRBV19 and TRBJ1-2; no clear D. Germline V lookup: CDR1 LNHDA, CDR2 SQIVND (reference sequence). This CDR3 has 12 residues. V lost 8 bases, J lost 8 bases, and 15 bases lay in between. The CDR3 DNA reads TGTGCCAGTGGCCCCATTGGTGGCGGCTACACCTTC. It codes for CASGPIGGGYTF.

CDR3 amino acids: CASSPPDRGAEAFF. The DNA of the CDR3 is TGTGCCAGCAGTCCTCCGGACAGGGGAGCTGAAGCTTTCTTT. The rearrangement uses TRBV2 and TRBJ1-1; TRBD1 aligns across 9 bases. This CDR3 has 14 residues. Germline CDR1 and CDR2: SNHLY and FYNNEI. J was trimmed by 6 bases and V by 5 bases; bases with no gene match: 7.

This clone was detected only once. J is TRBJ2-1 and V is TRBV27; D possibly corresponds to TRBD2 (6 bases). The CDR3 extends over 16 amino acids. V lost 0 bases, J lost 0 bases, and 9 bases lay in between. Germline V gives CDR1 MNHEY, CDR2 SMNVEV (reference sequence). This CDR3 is CASSLSRGGSYNEQFF. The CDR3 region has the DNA TGTGCCAGCAGTTTATCTAGGGGAGGCTCCTACAATGAGCAGTTCTTC.

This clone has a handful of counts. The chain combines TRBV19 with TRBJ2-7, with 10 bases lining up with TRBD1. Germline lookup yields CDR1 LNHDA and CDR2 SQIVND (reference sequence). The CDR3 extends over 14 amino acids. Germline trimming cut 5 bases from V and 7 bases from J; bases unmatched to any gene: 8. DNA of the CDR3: TGTGCCAGTAGTGGGGACAGGGGAATGGGTGAGCAGTACTTC. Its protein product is CASSGDRGMGEQYF.

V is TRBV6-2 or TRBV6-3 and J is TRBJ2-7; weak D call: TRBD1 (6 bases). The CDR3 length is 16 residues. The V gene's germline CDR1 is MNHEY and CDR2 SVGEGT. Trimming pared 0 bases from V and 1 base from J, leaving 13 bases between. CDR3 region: CASSYSRGQTSYEQYF. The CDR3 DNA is TGTGCCAGCAGTTACTCGCGAGGACAGACATCCTACGAGCAGTACTTC.

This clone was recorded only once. CDR3 sequence: CASSSGTRWELFF. The CDR3 nucleotides are TGTGCCAGCAGCTCCGGGACACGCTGGGAGCTGTTTTTT. V usage is TRBV5-6 and J usage is TRBJ2-2, with D maybe TRBD1 (6 bases). CDR1 and CDR2 (germline): SGHDT, YYEEEE. The CDR3 extends over 13 amino acids. With 3 bases removed from V and 9 bases from J, the gap between germline ends came to 12 bases.

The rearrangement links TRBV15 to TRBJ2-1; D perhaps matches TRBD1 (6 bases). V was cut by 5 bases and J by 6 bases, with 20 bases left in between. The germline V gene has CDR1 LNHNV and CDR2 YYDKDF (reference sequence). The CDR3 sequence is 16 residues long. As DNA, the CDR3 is TGTGCCACCAGCGAATTGACGGACAGCCGTGGCAATGAGCAGTTCTTC. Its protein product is CATSELTDSRGNEQFF.

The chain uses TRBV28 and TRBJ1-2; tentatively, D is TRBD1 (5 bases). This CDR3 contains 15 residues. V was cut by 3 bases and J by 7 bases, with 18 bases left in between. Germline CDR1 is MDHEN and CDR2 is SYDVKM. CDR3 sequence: CASSLTDPITSGYTF. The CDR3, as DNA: TGTGCCAGCAGTTTGACAGACCCTATTACTAGTGGCTACACCTTC.